The entry below describes one T cell receptor (beta chain). The table came from immunoSEQ multiplex PCR; TCRdb's copy has only in-frame clones and leaves some out. The sample shows 250,000 or so clones, 80% to 90% of them seen only once. The data stem from a study of blood T cell repertoires in COVID-19. Study overall: Researchers got acute and convalescent COVID-19 samples from the United States, Italy and Spain. Sources were T cells, B-cell-depleted T cells, or PBMCs; the material itself was cDNA or gDNA.

Across over 20 US areas, participants ranged in age from about 18 to 100 years. Up to 2 weeks before entering the study, exposed participants had met a COVID-19 case. Specimen: PBMCs or T cells enriched from blood (not recorded which). This sequence originates from a woman in her fifties or sixties who had been exposed to COVID-19.

The DNA for the CDR3 is TGCGCCAGCAGCCCGCTAGACAGGGGATCCTACGAGCAGTACTTC. It translates to CASSPLDRGSYEQYF. The chain is built from TRBV5-1 and TRBJ2-7; 8 nucleotides match TRBD1. The germline gives CDR1 SGHRS, CDR2 YFSETQ. This CDR3 region has 15 residues. Unmatched junction bases numbered 7, after V lost 4 bases and J lost 1 base.